The 15 T cell receptor beta chains presented below share a single source sample, sequenced in a study of Graves' ophthalmopathy and Graves' hyperthyroidism. RNA transcripts were the template, and TCR beta CDR3 regions were amplified from them. Second-round multiplex PCR came after first-round RT-PCR with HTBI primers. One entry per CDR3 protein results from TCRdb running MiXCR on the multiplex PCR reads. The sample lists 220,000 or so distinct CDR3 sequences, 20% to 25% seen once, with 35% to 55% in the top ten. Sequencing was performed on peripheral blood. The receptor source for this set is a woman aged 50 to 60 with Graves' ophthalmopathy.

This clonotype was recorded a few times. V usage is TRBV5-1 and J usage is TRBJ2-5; 10 bases map to TRBD1. Trimming took 4 bases from V and 4 from J; bases not matched to a gene: 7. The CDR3 loop spans 15 amino acids. Germline CDR1 and CDR2: SGHRS and YFSETQ. As DNA, the CDR3 is TGCGCCAGCAGCCGGGCGGGACAGGGGTCAGAGACCCAGTACTTC. Its protein is CASSRAGQGSETQYF.

This rearrangement joins TRBV9 to TRBJ1-2; D is ambiguous. The CDR3 is 12 residues long. V lost 1 base to trimming and J lost 7 bases, with 8 bases between them. Germline V gene data show CDR1 as SGDLS and CDR2 as YYNGEE. The CDR3 spells CASSVTAGGYTF. The DNA of the CDR3 is TGTGCCAGCAGCGTAACAGCGGGTGGCTACACCTTC.

This clonotype was seen repeatedly, ten times or more. The chain is built from TRBV20-1 and TRBJ2-7; no clear D. Germline V lookup: CDR1 DFQATT, CDR2 SNEGSKA (reference sequence). CDR3 length: 11 amino acids. Trimming pared 3 bases from V and 9 bases from J, leaving 12 bases between. The CDR3 reads CSASVQFGQYF. The CDR3 DNA sequence: TGCAGTGCTAGTGTTCAATTCGGGCAGTACTTC.

This clonotype has ten or more counts. The chain combines TRBV6-1 with TRBJ2-5; 7 bases align to TRBD1. The germline gives CDR1 MNHNS, CDR2 SASEGT. The V and J ends lost 3 bases and 2 bases, in that order; junction bases with no gene match: 3. The CDR3 totals 14 residues. The CDR3 region has the DNA TGTGCCAGCAGTGATCGGACAGGACAAGAGACCCAGTACTTC. It specifies CASSDRTGQETQYF.

This clonotype was counted only a few times. The genes are TRBV11-2 and TRBJ2-5; maybe TRBD2 (5 bases). This CDR3 contains 14 residues. Trimming took 1 base from V and 7 from J, leaving 13 bases between them. Germline V gene lookup returns CDR1 SGHAT and CDR2 FQNNGV. CDR3 residues: CASSLGILAGTQYF. The CDR3 nucleotides are TGTGCCAGCAGCTTAGGGATACTGGCGGGGACCCAGTACTTC.

The V gene is TRBV29-1, the J gene TRBJ2-7; weak D call: TRBD1 (7 bases). This CDR3 contains 14 residues. Germline V lookup: CDR1 SQVTM, CDR2 ANQGSEA. V was trimmed by 6 bases and J by 5 bases, leaving 20 bases between them. DNA for the CDR3: TGCAGCGTAGGGGGAGGAGGGGGCGTCGACGAGCAGTACTTC. Its translation is CSVGGGGGVDEQYF.

This clonotype was seen a single time. J is TRBJ2-5 and V is TRBV15; D is uncertain. CDR3 length: 13 residues. V was shortened by 0 bases and J by 1 base, with 3 bases between the two germline ends. CDR1 and CDR2 (germline): LNHNV, YYDKDF (reference sequence). In DNA form, the CDR3 reads TGTGCCACCAGCAGAGACCCCCAAGAGACCCAGTACTTC. It specifies CATSRDPQETQYF.

This clonotype was seen a few times. The chain joins TRBV3-1 to TRBJ2-5; 13 positions match TRBD2. The V and J ends lost 1 base and 1 base, in that order; junction bases with no gene match: 9. CDR3 length: 19 amino acids. Germline loops: CDR1 LGHDT, CDR2 YNNKEL (reference sequence). The CDR3 protein is CASSQARTSGRRVQETQYF. For the CDR3, the DNA is TGTGCCAGCAGCCAAGCCCGGACTAGCGGGAGAAGGGTCCAAGAGACCCAGTACTTC.

Of note for this clonotype: A read error may be the cause here, since a much bigger clone is one base away. This chain joins TRBV28 and TRBJ2-3; D possibly matches TRBD1 or TRBD2 (5 bases each). This CDR3 is 13 amino acids long. Trimming removed 11 bases at V and 5 bases at J, with 17 bases between. Germline V gene data show CDR1 as MDHEN and CDR2 as SYDVKM. The CDR3 nucleotides are TGTGCCGGATCAGGGAGCCAGGTAGATACGCAGTATTTT. Protein product: CAGSGSQVDTQYF.

This clonotype was observed a handful of times. The genes are TRBV6-5 and TRBJ2-2, with TRBD1 matching over 10 bases. V gave up 3 bases and J gave up 4 bases; unmatched junction bases: 8. CDR3 length equals 17 residues. Germline V lookup: CDR1 MNHEY, CDR2 SVGAGI. The CDR3, as DNA: TGTGCCAGCAGTTATGGCCCGGGACAGGGGACCACCGGGGAGCTGTTTTTT. This sequence encodes CASSYGPGQGTTGELFF.

V and J are TRBV4-1 and TRBJ2-5; TRBD1 matches 10 bases. J gave up 3 bases and V 4 bases, and 5 bases lay outside the gene matches. Germline CDR1 and CDR2: MGHRA and YSYEKL. The CDR3 has 15 residues. CDR3: CASSRDRGREETQYF. The CDR3 DNA sequence: TGCGCCAGCAGCCGCGACAGGGGGCGAGAAGAGACCCAGTACTTC.

This clonotype was seen ten or more times. The chain joins TRBV11-2 to TRBJ2-7, with D uncertain. This CDR3 region has 15 residues. Trimming removed 0 bases at V and 2 bases at J, with 11 bases between. Per the germline V gene, CDR1 is SGHAT and CDR2 is FQNNGV. The CDR3 DNA is TGTGCCAGCAGCTTAGATCTCGCGTCAGCCTACGAGCAGTACTTC. It encodes CASSLDLASAYEQYF.

This clonotype showed up many times. The chain carries TRBV6-1 and TRBJ1-1, with a tentative D call TRBD1 (5 bases). V lost 6 bases and J 5 bases, leaving 13 bases between the germline ends. This CDR3 spans 13 amino acids. Looked up from germline, CDR1 is MNHNS and CDR2 is SASEGT. CDR3: CASSRDSGTEAFF. The DNA for the CDR3 is TGTGCCAGCAGCCGCGACAGTGGGACTGAAGCTTTCTTT.

This clonotype was found many times. The chain couples TRBV28 to TRBJ1-5; D unresolved. This CDR3 region has 14 residues. V lost 4 bases, J lost 7 bases, and 14 bases lay in between. Germline CDR1 and CDR2: MDHEN and SYDVKM. The CDR3 sequence: CASSSPDPGQPQHF. The CDR3, as DNA: TGTGCCAGCAGTTCACCGGATCCCGGGCAGCCCCAGCATTTT.

This rearrangement joins TRBV2 to TRBJ2-5, with TRBD2 as a possible D gene (5 bases). The germline CDR1 and CDR2 sequences are SNHLY and FYNNEI. The CDR3 extends over 14 amino acids. V shed 2 bases and J shed 3 bases, with 10 bases lying between them. CDR3 loop: CASSELSGEETQYF. The CDR3 region has the DNA TGTGCCAGCAGTGAATTGTCCGGGGAAGAGACCCAGTACTTC.